The clone carrying this TCR beta chain was observed at least ten times. TRAV and TRBV primers primed cDNA for both TCRalpha and TCRbeta. For amplifying TCRs, the PCR ran for about 22 cycles with Phusion, which was used together with a constant-region primer and the adapter on the V primers. TCRdb reanalysed the reads using MiXCR and keeps one entry per CDR3 protein. This sample yields 80,000 to 95,000 distinct CDR3 sequences, of which under 9.5% are seen a single time; around 0.98% belongs to the top ten. CDR3 length equals 16 residues. Trimming removed 5 bases at V and 2 bases at J, with 15 bases between. Sample time point: before trial treatment. As their treatment, donors received nivolumab, ipilimumab, aspirin, low-dose cyclophosphamide and low-dose radiotherapy. The data were taken from a study of low-dose radiotherapy and immunotherapy resistance in tumors.

This chain uses TRBV12-3 or TRBV12-4 with TRBJ2-2; D is perhaps TRBD2 (5 bases). The receptor comes from a male donor with prostate cancer. Here the sequenced sample was PBMCs, taken before treatment. The CDR3 region is CASSGLGVSNTGELFF. CDR3 in DNA: TGTGCCAGCAGTGGTTTGGGAGTGAGTAACACCGGGGAGCTGTTTTTT.